The next 25 T cell receptor beta chains were all read from a single sample in a study of response to subunit inactivated influenza vaccine. TCRdb independently ran MiXCR on the RT-PCR reads; one entry per CDR3 protein. The data contain 500,000 to 650,000 distinct CDR3 sequences, 7.6% of them singletons. Sequenced material: PBMCs from blood, taken about 23 months after vaccination. The receptor source for this set is a man aged 45 to 70 who received an inactivated influenza vaccine.

This clonotype was detected only a few times. This chain links TRBV27 with TRBJ2-1; D gene unclear. This CDR3 is built from 13 residues. Germline assignment: CDR1 MNHEY and CDR2 SMNVEV (reference sequence). V dropped 8 bases and J dropped 1 base, with 9 bases sitting between them. This CDR3 is CASAEASYNEQFF. CDR3 nucleotide sequence: TGTGCCAGCGCAGAAGCGTCCTACAATGAGCAGTTCTTC.

Many counts were recorded for this clonotype. The chain links TRBV10-3 to TRBJ2-4; TRBD1 matches 9 bases. The CDR3 spans 13 residues. J lost 6 bases, V lost 5 bases, and 2 bases had no gene match. CDR1 and CDR2 (germline): ENHRY, SYGVKD. CDR3 DNA: TGTGCCATCAGTCAGGACAGGGGAAACATTCAGTACTTC. Amino acid sequence: CAISQDRGNIQYF.

This clonotype was detected only a few times. This chain uses TRBV12-3 or TRBV12-4 with TRBJ1-6; D is undetermined. The CDR3 length is 15 residues. V was pared by 3 bases and J by 8 bases, with 14 bases between. The CDR3 DNA is TGTGCCAGCAGTTTCTCGACGGGGAAAGATTCACCCCTCCACTTT. Its protein is CASSFSTGKDSPLHF.

This clonotype occurred a few times. This chain links TRBV5-5 with TRBJ2-1; the D gene is possibly TRBD1 (6 bases). Trimming removed 0 bases from V and 1 base from J, with 8 bases in between. Germline CDR1 is SGHKS and CDR2 is YYEKEE (reference sequence). CDR3 length: 15 residues. DNA of the CDR3: TGTGCCAGCAGCTTGGAACAGGGATCCTACAATGAGCAGTTCTTC. It encodes CASSLEQGSYNEQFF.

The gene calls are TRBV4-3 and TRBJ2-5, with TRBD2 matching 14 bases. Per germline, CDR1 LGHNA and CDR2 YSLEER. CDR3 length: 19 residues. Trimming removed 3 bases from V and 5 bases from J; junction bases left unmatched: 14. CDR3 bases: TGCGCCAGCAGCCAGCAAATTTCGGGACTAGCGGGAGCTAGGGAGACCCAGTACTTC. Residues: CASSQQISGLAGARETQYF.

The chain uses TRBV4-2 and TRBJ2-3; D call uncertain. The CDR3 is made up of 17 amino acids. Germline CDR1 is LGHNA and CDR2 is YNFKEQ. Trimming left V 5 bases short and J 1 base short, with 19 bases between. The DNA of the CDR3 is TGTGCCAGCAGCTACTGGACGAGCCAGAGAGGCACAGATACGCAGTATTTT. It is translated as CASSYWTSQRGTDTQYF.

This clonotype was counted between two and nine times. The V and J genes are TRBV20-1 and TRBJ1-2; maybe TRBD1 (6 bases). CDR3 length: 16 residues. Germline CDR1 and CDR2: DFQATT and SNEGSKA (reference sequence). Trimming stripped 3 bases from V and 6 bases from J, with 23 bases between. This CDR3 is CSARSPTGLVWDGYTF. The CDR3 DNA follows: TGCAGTGCTAGGTCGCCGACAGGTCTGGTTTGGGATGGCTACACCTTC.

J is TRBJ2-7 and V is TRBV11-2; TRBD1 aligns across 7 bases. Germline V gives CDR1 SGHAT, CDR2 FQNNGV. Germline trimming cut 5 bases from V and 1 base from J; bases unmatched to any gene: 8. The CDR3 is made up of 15 amino acids. CDR3 amino acids: CASSPSTGPSYEQYF. CDR3 sequence (DNA): TGTGCCAGCAGCCCGTCGACAGGGCCATCCTACGAGCAGTACTTC.

The chain joins TRBV4-3 to TRBJ2-5; a weak D match, TRBD1 (6 bases). V shed 6 bases and J shed 4 bases, with 15 bases lying between them. Per the germline V gene, CDR1 is LGHNA and CDR2 is YSLEER. This CDR3 spans 14 amino acids. The CDR3 sequence: CASRIDRRVETQYF. The DNA of the CDR3 is TGCGCCAGCAGGATCGACAGGCGTGTAGAGACCCAGTACTTC.

The rearrangement joins TRBV12-3 or TRBV12-4 to TRBJ1-3, with 8 bases identical to TRBD1. Trimming removed 5 bases from V and 6 bases from J; junction bases left unmatched: 12. The CDR3 contains 16 residues. CDR3 region: CASSGGTGSFSNTIYF. In DNA, the CDR3 is TGTGCCAGCAGTGGGGGGACAGGCAGTTTTTCAAACACCATATATTTT.

The CDR3 sequence is CASSSRGGGSEKLFF. The DNA of the CDR3 is TGTGCCAGCAGCTCCCGAGGGGGCGGGAGTGAAAAACTGTTTTTT. This chain links TRBV13 with TRBJ1-4; the match to TRBD1 covers 7 bases. The CDR3 spans 15 residues. V shed 4 bases, J shed 7 bases, and the junction held 9 bases outside the gene matches. Per the germline V gene, CDR1 is PRHDT and CDR2 is FYEKMQ (reference sequence).

In this sample, this clonotype turned up a few times. V and J are TRBV12-3 or TRBV12-4 and TRBJ1-6; no reliable D call. Trimming shortened V by 4 bases and J by 7 bases, and 8 bases separated the two germline ends. The CDR3 contains 13 residues. The CDR3 region is CASSSQPNSPLHF. In nucleotides, the CDR3 is TGTGCCAGCAGTTCCCAGCCCAATTCACCCCTCCACTTT.

This clonotype was picked up many times. The chain links TRBV25-1 to TRBJ2-1, with D perhaps TRBD2 (5 bases). The V gene lost 2 bases and the J gene lost 1 base, with 15 bases spanning the gap. Per germline, CDR1 MGHDK and CDR2 SYGVNS. The CDR3 length is 17 residues. CDR3 loop: CASSEIGSGKSYNEQFF. Written as DNA, the CDR3 is TGTGCCAGCAGTGAAATTGGGAGCGGAAAATCCTACAATGAGCAGTTCTTC. The variable domain in full, completed from reference TRBV25-1 and TRBJ2-1, reads EADIYQTPRYLVIGTGKKITLECSQTMGHDKMYWYQQDPGMELHLIHYSYGVNSTEKGDLSSESTVSRIRTEHFPLTLESARPSHTSQYLCASSEIGSGKSYNEQFFGPGTRLTVL.

This sequence joins TRBV20-1 and TRBJ2-3; D not resolved. CDR3 length: 12 amino acids. Deletions cut 3 bases from V and 1 base from J, with 5 bases between. Germline V gene data show CDR1 as DFQATT and CDR2 as SNEGSKA (reference sequence). CDR3 residues: CSARSRTDTQYF. In nucleotides, the CDR3 is TGCAGTGCTAGGAGCCGCACAGATACGCAGTATTTT.

This clonotype was detected many times. V usage is TRBV2 and J usage is TRBJ2-1; a possible D gene is TRBD2 (6 bases). CDR1 and CDR2 from the germline V gene are SNHLY and FYNNEI. The CDR3 covers 16 residues. Trimming pared 8 bases from V and 10 bases from J, leaving 27 bases between. CDR3 residues: CASHGGRSVSIGEQFF. The CDR3 DNA reads TGTGCCAGCCATGGAGGGAGGTCTGTTTCTATCGGGGAGCAGTTCTTC.

The chain joins TRBV2 to TRBJ2-5; 9 bases are a match to TRBD1. Per germline, CDR1 SNHLY and CDR2 FYNNEI. There are 14 residues in the CDR3. V gave up 1 base and J gave up 9 bases; unmatched junction bases: 6. This CDR3 is CASSEGGTGWAQYF. DNA of the CDR3: TGTGCCAGCAGTGAAGGAGGGACAGGGTGGGCCCAGTACTTC.

The chain has TRBV28 and TRBJ2-1, with 8 bases fitting TRBD1. Trimming cost V 6 bases and J 6 bases; bases outside gene matches: 4. The germline CDR1 and CDR2 sequences are MDHEN and SYDVKM. The CDR3 sequence is 13 residues long. Here the CDR3 DNA reads TGTGCCAGCAGGCAGGGGGCGGTCAATGAGCAGTTCTTC. Protein: CASRQGAVNEQFF. Combining the CDR3 with reference TRBV28 and TRBJ2-1 gives the whole variable domain DVKVTQSSRYLVKRTGEKVFLECVQDMDHENMFWYRQDPGLGLRLIYFSYDVKMKEKGDIPEGYSVSREKKERFSLILESASTNQTSMYLCASRQGAVNEQFFGPGTRLTVL.

In this sample, this clonotype turned up many times. The chain recombines TRBV4-3 with TRBJ2-1; D ambiguous. The V and J ends lost 2 bases and 8 bases respectively, with 7 bases between them. Germline V lookup: CDR1 LGHNA, CDR2 YSLEER. This CDR3 is 12 amino acids long. CDR3 in amino acids: CASSQSVDEQFF. The CDR3 nucleotides are TGCGCCAGCAGCCAAAGTGTCGATGAGCAGTTCTTC.

This clonotype appeared once. This may stem from a read error, because a much larger clone lies one nucleotide away. The rearrangement links TRBV4-3 to TRBJ1-1; no reliable D call. This CDR3 spans 16 amino acids. Germline V gives CDR1 LGHNA, CDR2 YSLEER. For the CDR3, the DNA is TGCGCCAGCAGCGAAGATCCTCGGCGGCCGAACACTGAAGCTTTCTTT. Its protein is CASSEDPRRPNTEAFF.

This clonotype turned up a few times. This chain links TRBV12-3 or TRBV12-4 with TRBJ2-3; the D gene is possibly TRBD2 (5 bases). V was clipped by 2 bases and J by 3 bases, with 18 bases between them. The CDR3 is 17 amino acids. For the CDR3, the DNA is TGTGCCAGCAGTTTAAGGGTGGGAGTTCTCCGGACAGATACGCAGTATTTT. It codes for CASSLRVGVLRTDTQYF.

V is TRBV4-3 and J is TRBJ2-7; D call uncertain. With 3 bases removed from V and 0 bases from J, the gap between germline ends came to 9 bases. Germline V gives CDR1 LGHNA, CDR2 YSLEER. The CDR3 is 14 residues long. The CDR3 protein is CASSHVSSSYEQYF. In nucleotides, the CDR3 is TGCGCCAGCAGCCACGTATCGAGCTCCTACGAGCAGTACTTC.

J is TRBJ2-5 and V is TRBV29-1; 9 nucleotides line up with TRBD1. V was clipped by 5 bases and J by 6 bases; unmatched bases: 7. The CDR3 is 13 residues long. Looked up from germline, CDR1 is SQVTM and CDR2 is ANQGSEA. The CDR3 protein is CSVPGQGLKTQYF. In DNA, the CDR3 is TGCAGCGTTCCGGGACAGGGATTGAAGACCCAGTACTTC.

This clonotype was seen repeatedly, ten times or more. J is TRBJ1-2 and V is TRBV12-3 or TRBV12-4; D perhaps matches TRBD1 (5 bases). V shed 6 bases and J shed 7 bases, with 21 bases lying between them. The CDR3 is made up of 15 amino acids. CDR3 sequence reads: CASSPDGGVRGGYTF. CDR3 sequence (DNA): TGTGCCAGCAGCCCTGACGGTGGCGTAAGGGGTGGCTACACCTTC.

This clonotype has at least ten counts. This rearrangement joins TRBV7-9 to TRBJ1-4, with 9 bases that match TRBD1. V shed 4 bases and J 7 bases; nucleotides not matched to a gene: 4. Germline V lookup: CDR1 SEHNR, CDR2 FQNEAQ (reference sequence). CDR3 size: 14 residues. The CDR3 region has the DNA TGTGCCAGCAGCTCGGACAGGGGCGTTGAAAAACTGTTTTTT. Translated, it gives CASSSDRGVEKLFF.

This clonotype was seen just once. The CDR3 sequence: CASSKSGRARGTGELFF. The CDR3 DNA reads TGTGCCAGCAGCAAAAGCGGGAGGGCAAGGGGCACCGGGGAGCTGTTTTTT. The chain links TRBV11-2 to TRBJ2-2; 10 nucleotides match TRBD2. Germline V gives CDR1 SGHAT, CDR2 FQNNGV. The CDR3 totals 17 residues. Unmatched junction bases numbered 10, after V lost 5 bases and J lost 4 bases.